A selection of T cell receptor beta chains follows, all from one sample in a study of CD8 T cells in Susac syndrome. TCRdb analysed the immunoSEQ multiplex PCR reads with MiXCR anew, one entry per CDR3 protein. This table has under 150,000 distinct CDR3 sequences, 91% appearing once. The sequenced sample consisted of CD8+ T cells from PBMCs. These receptors all come from a human donor with multiple sclerosis. CDR3s include the opening cysteine and the closing phenylalanine or tryptophan. The D gene is left open where the match is weak. A row's size may be missing; if present it is once, few, many or a size class.

j_gene | abundance | d_gene | v_gene | CDR3aa | CDR3nt
TRBJ2-7 | . | . | TRBV7-9 | CASRESTGAGVKYF | TGTGCCAGCCGGGAATCGACAGGGGCGGGGGTCAAGTACTTC
TRBJ2-1 | . | TRBD1 | TRBV12-3/TRBV12-4 | CASSLGTGGWSEQFF | TGTGCCAGCAGTTTAGGGACAGGGGGTTGGAGTGAGCAGTTCTTC
TRBJ1-1 | . | . | TRBV25-1 | CASSATVEASVQDGAFF | TGTGCCAGCAGTGCGACAGTGGAGGCTTCAGTTCAAGATGGAGCTTTCTTT
TRBJ1-2 | . | TRBD1 | TRBV15 | CATSSGTGDGYTF | TGTGCCACCAGCAGCGGGACAGGCGATGGCTACACCTTC
TRBJ1-5 | . | . | TRBV18 | CASSGDPGEPQHF | TGTGCCAGCTCGGGTGATCCCGGGGAGCCCCAGCATTTT
TRBJ1-1 | . | . | TRBV27 | CASAERAGEAFF | TGTGCCAGCGCCGAGCGAGCGGGCGAAGCTTTCTTT
TRBJ1-2 | . | . | TRBV29-1 | CSVDEGANYGYTF | TGCAGCGTTGATGAAGGGGCTAACTATGGCTACACCTTC
TRBJ2-7 | . | . | TRBV20-1 | CSAMGDGSSYEQYF | TGCAGTGCCATGGGGGACGGATCCTCCTACGAGCAGTACTTC
TRBJ2-3 | . | . | TRBV15 | CATSRERGLTDTQYF | TGTGCCACCAGCAGAGAGAGGGGTCTCACAGATACGCAGTATTTT
TRBJ2-1 | few | . | TRBV4-3 | CASSQDSFSDYNEQFF | TGCGCCAGCAGCCAAGATAGTTTTTCGGACTACAATGAGCAGTTCTTC
TRBJ2-7 | once | . | TRBV29-1 | CSVVRGNTYEQYF | TGCAGCGTTGTCAGGGGAAATACCTACGAGCAGTACTTC
TRBJ1-3 | few | . | TRBV13 | CASSLGVSGNTIYF | TGTGCCAGCAGTCTAGGGGTCTCTGGAAACACCATATATTTT
TRBJ2-3 | few | TRBD1 | TRBV5-1 | CASSVGTGLTDTQYF | TGCGCCAGCAGCGTGGGGACAGGGTTGACAGATACGCAGTATTTT
TRBJ2-4 | once | TRBD2 | TRBV20-1 | CSASDGGWAYF | TGCAGTGCTAGCGACGGGGGGTGGGCGTACTTC
TRBJ1-1 | . | . | TRBV5-4 | CASSLLSEAFF | TGTGCCAGCAGCTTGCTTTCTGAAGCTTTCTTT
TRBJ1-2 | once | TRBD1 | TRBV29-1 | CSVGTGDNYGYTF | TGCAGCGTGGGGACAGGGGATAACTATGGCTACACCTTC
TRBJ2-3 | . | . | TRBV15 | CATSTGTTDTQYF | TGTGCCACCAGCACCGGGACGACAGATACGCAGTATTTT
TRBJ2-2 | . | . | TRBV4-2 | CASSQRVGNTGELFF | TGTGCCAGCAGCCAAAGGGTGGGGAACACCGGGGAGCTGTTTTTT
TRBJ2-5 | . | . | TRBV5-6 | CASSLMLQETQYF | TGTGCCAGCAGCTTGATGCTCCAAGAGACCCAGTACTTC
TRBJ2-6 | once | . | TRBV6-2/TRBV6-3 | CASSSKKGQTGANVLTF | TGTGCCAGCAGTTCCAAAAAAGGACAAACTGGGGCCAACGTCCTGACTTTC
TRBJ2-1 | . | . | TRBV27 | CASSLRSGANEQFF | TGTGCCAGCAGTTTACGGTCGGGAGCAAATGAGCAGTTCTTC
TRBJ1-2 | . | TRBD1 | TRBV7-9 | CASSFLGHEDRDYGYTF | TGTGCCAGCAGCTTTTTGGGGCACGAGGACAGGGACTATGGCTACACCTTC
TRBJ2-7 | . | . | TRBV29-1 | CSVRGAYEQYF | TGCAGCGTCCGAGGGGCCTACGAGCAGTACTTC
TRBJ2-3 | . | . | TRBV27 | CASSISWGGARDTQYF | TGTGCCAGCAGCATCTCTTGGGGGGGCGCGCGGGATACGCAGTATTTT
TRBJ1-1 | . | TRBD1 | TRBV6-1 | CASSARQGFESDTEAFF | TGTGCCAGCAGTGCGCGACAGGGATTTGAATCGGACACTGAAGCTTTCTTT
TRBJ1-2 | . | . | TRBV6-2/TRBV6-3 | CASSYSPENYGYTF | TGTGCCAGCAGTTACTCGCCAGAAAACTATGGCTACACCTTC
TRBJ1-6 | . | . | TRBV20-1 | CSARVDINSPLHF | TGCAGTGCTAGAGTGGACATTAATTCACCCCTCCACTTT
TRBJ2-7 | . | . | TRBV9 | CASSASPGLPYEQYF | TGTGCCAGCAGCGCGTCCCCTGGACTGCCCTACGAGCAGTACTTC
TRBJ2-3 | . | . | TRBV27 | CASYSRTDTQYF | TGTGCCAGCTATTCCCGGACAGATACGCAGTATTTT
TRBJ2-7 | . | . | TRBV27 | CASSLVLGSPYEQYF | TGTGCCAGCAGTTTAGTTCTGGGGTCTCCTTACGAGCAGTACTTC
TRBJ2-5 | . | . | TRBV5-8 | CANLAPSATQYF | TGTGCCAACCTGGCGCCGTCTGCCACCCAGTACTTC
TRBJ2-1 | . | . | TRBV3-1 | CASSHSFPAYNEQFF | TGTGCCAGCAGCCATTCTTTTCCTGCGTACAATGAGCAGTTCTTC
TRBJ1-5 | . | TRBD1 | TRBV24-1 | CATSSGQPGPSPQHF | TGTGCCACCAGTTCGGGACAGCCGGGGCCATCGCCCCAGCATTTT
TRBJ2-7 | few | TRBD1 | TRBV5-1 | CASSLGDRESEQYF | TGCGCCAGCAGCTTGGGGGACAGGGAGAGCGAGCAGTACTTC
TRBJ2-7 | . | . | TRBV20-1 | CSALPRADSYEQYF | TGCAGTGCCCTCCCCAGGGCCGACTCCTACGAGCAGTACTTC
TRBJ2-4 | . | TRBD1 | TRBV7-8 | CASSGTGGGTKNIQYF | TGTGCCAGCAGCGGGACAGGGGGTGGAACCAAAAACATTCAGTACTTC
TRBJ2-5 | . | TRBD2 | TRBV28 | CASSRLADQETQYF | TGTGCCAGCAGTCGACTAGCGGATCAAGAGACCCAGTACTTC
TRBJ2-1 | . | TRBD1 | TRBV29-1 | CSVSGGIAYNEQFF | TGCAGCGTTTCAGGGGGCATCGCCTACAATGAGCAGTTCTTC
TRBJ2-7 | . | TRBD2 | TRBV10-3 | CAISETSGYEQYF | TGTGCCATCAGTGAGACTAGCGGCTACGAGCAGTACTTC
TRBJ2-7 | . | . | TRBV20-1 | CSAPDLYEQYF | TGCAGTGCTCCGGACCTCTACGAGCAGTACTTC
TRBJ2-2 | . | . | TRBV9 | CASSVAGSLGELFF | TGTGCCAGCAGCGTGGCGGGATCTCTAGGGGAGCTGTTTTTT
TRBJ2-1 | . | TRBD2 | TRBV12-5 | CASGLASGLAGGPNEQFF | TGTGCTAGTGGTTTGGCCTCTGGACTAGCGGGAGGGCCGAATGAGCAGTTCTTC
TRBJ2-6 | once | . | TRBV7-9 | CASSPHSDVLIF | TGTGCCAGCAGCCCGCATAGCGACGTCCTGATTTTC
TRBJ1-1 | . | . | TRBV28 | CASSFDSTEAFF | TGTGCCAGCAGTTTTGACAGCACTGAAGCTTTCTTT
TRBJ2-2 | . | TRBD1 | TRBV29-1 | CSCHGTGGYAGELFF | TGCAGCTGTCACGGGACAGGGGGATACGCCGGGGAGCTGTTTTTT
TRBJ2-2 | once | . | TRBV27 | CASSSPTSSPGELFF | TGTGCCAGCAGTTCCCCCACTAGCTCCCCCGGGGAGCTGTTTTTT
TRBJ2-7 | . | . | TRBV5-1 | CASSLSGAYEQYF | TGTGCCAGCAGCTTATCCGGAGCCTACGAGCAGTACTTC
TRBJ2-4 | . | . | TRBV6-1 | CASSSTGTRGDIQYF | TGTGCCAGCAGCAGTACCGGGACACGGGGAGACATTCAGTACTTC